These T cell receptor beta chains were read from a single sample in a study of OX40 agonist ivuxolimab in advanced cancers. Produced via immunoSEQ multiplex PCR; TCRdb's table is partial and in-frame only. This sample yields some 60,000 clones, of which around nine tenths are seen a single time; about 1% belongs to the top ten. The source material was CD4+ or CD8+ T cells sorted from blood, sampled in a trial of the OX40 agonist ivuxolimab. These receptors originate from an adult with an advanced solid tumor such as melanoma, head and neck, liver or kidney cancer. The CDR3 runs from the conserved cysteine through the conserved F or W. Each record gives: D gene, clone size, J gene, V gene, CDR3 DNA, CDR3 protein. The D gene is left open where the match is weak. Clone size is not always given. Where it is, it says once, few, many or a class for expanded clones.

D: TRBD1
size: -
J: TRBJ1-2
V: TRBV7-2
DNA: TGTGCCAGCAGTTTAGCCTCTTGGGACAGGGTAAATGGCTACACCTTC
CDR3: CASSLASWDRVNGYTF

D: -
size: -
J: TRBJ2-7
V: TRBV6-5
DNA: TGTGCCAGCAGTTACTCGGGAAGCTACGAGCAGTACTTC
CDR3: CASSYSGSYEQYF

D: TRBD1
size: -
J: TRBJ2-7
V: TRBV5-1
DNA: TGCGCCAGCAGCTTGGCCCGGGACAGGTTGGGCGAGCAGTACTTC
CDR3: CASSLARDRLGEQYF

D: TRBD2
size: -
J: TRBJ2-4
V: TRBV10-2
DNA: TGCGCCAGCAGTGTGGGACTAGCGGCCCTCAAAAACATTCAGTACTTC
CDR3: CASSVGLAALKNIQYF

D: -
size: -
J: TRBJ1-2
V: TRBV19
DNA: TGTGCCAGTAGTGGCTCGGGGACGGGACTTCCCCGCAACTTTAACTATGGCTACACCTTC
CDR3: CASSGSGTGLPRNFNYGYTF

D: TRBD1
size: -
J: TRBJ1-2
V: TRBV13
DNA: TGTGCCAGCAGCAGGGGGACAGAGTGGAGCTACACCTTC
CDR3: CASSRGTEWSYTF

D: -
size: -
J: TRBJ2-3
V: TRBV5-1
DNA: TGCGCCAGCAGCCTCCCGGGAGCCGGGGATACGCAGTATTTT
CDR3: CASSLPGAGDTQYF

D: TRBD1
size: -
J: TRBJ1-4
V: TRBV2
DNA: TGTGCCAGCAGTAGGACAGGGCAGGATGAAAAACTGTTTTTT
CDR3: CASSRTGQDEKLFF

D: TRBD2
size: -
J: TRBJ2-3
V: TRBV4-1
DNA: TGCGCCAGCAGCCAGGGGAGGGGAGGTGGCACAGATACGCAGTATTTT
CDR3: CASSQGRGGGTDTQYF

D: -
size: -
J: TRBJ2-7
V: TRBV19
DNA: TGTGCCAGTAGTATCCCCGGGACAAGCAACGAGCAGTACTTC
CDR3: CASSIPGTSNEQYF

D: -
size: few
J: TRBJ1-3
V: TRBV7-2
DNA: TGTGCCAGCAGCCCCCGGGGCCCCCATCCCGGAAACACCATATATTTT
CDR3: CASSPRGPHPGNTIYF

D: -
size: -
J: TRBJ2-7
V: TRBV10-3
DNA: TGTGCCATCAGTGAGGGGGGGGGCGCAGCCGAGCAGTACTTC
CDR3: CAISEGGGAAEQYF

D: -
size: -
J: TRBJ1-1
V: TRBV9
DNA: TGTGCCAGCAGCGTAGCCCCAGGGGACACTGAAGCTTTCTTT
CDR3: CASSVAPGDTEAFF

D: TRBD1
size: -
J: TRBJ2-2
V: TRBV2
DNA: TGTGCCAGCAGTGAGGACAGGGCGGCCGGGGAGCTGTTTTTT
CDR3: CASSEDRAAGELFF

D: TRBD1
size: -
J: TRBJ1-2
V: TRBV30
DNA: TGTGCCTGGAGTGGCAAAGGGACAGGGGGCGGCTACACCTTC
CDR3: CAWSGKGTGGGYTF

D: -
size: -
J: TRBJ2-1
V: TRBV18
DNA: TGTGCCAGCTCACCGGCCGGACTTGTTTCCTACAATGAGCAGTTCTTC
CDR3: CASSPAGLVSYNEQFF

D: TRBD2
size: -
J: TRBJ2-7
V: TRBV30
DNA: TGTGCCTGGAGGAGGGGGCTAGCGGGATTAGTGCACGAGCAGTACTTC
CDR3: CAWRRGLAGLVHEQYF

D: TRBD1
size: few
J: TRBJ1-1
V: TRBV5-1
DNA: TGCGCCAGCAGCTTGGCCATTGTAGGGGACAGTACCATGAACACTGAAGCTTTCTTT
CDR3: CASSLAIVGDSTMNTEAFF

D: -
size: -
J: TRBJ2-5
V: TRBV29-1
DNA: TGCAGCGCTTCCACGAGCCAAGAGACCCAGTACTTC
CDR3: CSASTSQETQYF

D: -
size: -
J: TRBJ2-6
V: TRBV7-9
DNA: TGTGCCAGCAGCTATAAGTACTCTGGGGCCAACGTCCTGACTTTC
CDR3: CASSYKYSGANVLTF

D: -
size: medium-sized
J: TRBJ1-5
V: TRBV30
DNA: TGTGCCTGGAGTGGAGGGGAGGGCAATCAGCCCCAGCATTTT
CDR3: CAWSGGEGNQPQHF

D: -
size: few
J: TRBJ1-5
V: TRBV19
DNA: TGTGCCAGTAGTCTCGCGGGACCTAGTGAATATAGCAATCAGCCCCAGCATTTT
CDR3: CASSLAGPSEYSNQPQHF

D: -
size: -
J: TRBJ2-1
V: TRBV6-5
DNA: TGTGCCAGCAGTTACTCGAGGGATGAGCAGTTCTTC
CDR3: CASSYSRDEQFF

D: -
size: -
J: TRBJ2-3
V: TRBV7-2
DNA: TGTGCCAGCAGCTTAGAGCAGGGAACAGATACGCAGTATTTT
CDR3: CASSLEQGTDTQYF

D: TRBD2
size: -
J: TRBJ2-1
V: TRBV28
DNA: TGTGCCAGCAGCCGTCTAGCGGGAGGGCGTTTCTGGAATGAGCAGTTCTTC
CDR3: CASSRLAGGRFWNEQFF